This T cell receptor beta chain was captured in a study of a mutant IDH1 vaccine in newly diagnosed glioma (dated by TCRdb to the early 2020s). For context, the study as a whole: Of the approximately 30 treated patients, roughly 60% were male and approximately 40% were female, and the mean age was 40.4 years. Longitudinal TCRB deep sequencing was done for 25 to 30 treated patients, wherever samples were available for exploratory analyses. Six visits were used for peripheral blood collection: V03 (baseline), V05, V07, V10, V12 and V13. Prior to enrollment, patients had been given standard therapy consisting of radiotherapy alone, temozolomide alone, or radiochemotherapy with temozolomide, with the combination given to most patients. General study outcomes and caveats: Pseudoprogression appeared unrelated to alterations in the top peripheral T cell clonotypes detected by TCRB sequencing. The authors stated that sample limitations prevented analyses of patient blood samples from being reproduced. PBMC samples for TCRB deep sequencing were selected based on availability. Vaccine-induced immune responses across multiple MHC alleles were detected in approximately 94% of patients.

The method was the immunoSEQ multiplex PCR assay. Following the manufacturer's protocol, the hsTCRB Kit was used to amplify rearranged TCR beta chain sequences. Sequencing of TCRB libraries was carried out on an Illumina MiSeq. In the authors' own workflow: The proprietary platform of the kit vendor was used for demultiplexing, trimming and gene mapping. This immuneACCESS table, as held by TCRdb, lists in-frame sequences with V and J called but not all clones. Of the missing ones, under half trace to an unresolved V gene in checked studies; the others have no known cause. That table supplies the V and J calls and clone size; D and trimming were determined from the DNA. The sample profile shows around 92,000 clones; 70% to 90% of them were found once. The leading ten clones occupy approximately 0.58% of the sample. Trimming removed 4 bases from V and 0 bases from J, leaving 8 bases between the germline ends. The CDR3 contains 14 residues, cysteine and phenylalanine counted. The kept DNA is CDR3 alone, 42 bases in frame from the first base. CDR1 and CDR2 are drawn from the germline V gene: SGHRS, YFSETQ.

Details on this clone: Its specific antigen is unknown. Per-base quality was not reported, and no clone a single base away is much larger than it.

In light of the paper, this sample's time point label describes: baseline, week 1 (first vaccination visit). The treatment or condition label, as the study defines it: pre-vaccination baseline after standard-of-care therapy. The donors had newly diagnosed IDH1-mutant astrocytomas of WHO grade 3 or 4 that showed loss of nuclear ATRX. The samples were drawn from NOA16, a multicentre, single-arm, open-label phase I trial in Germany that tested a mutant IDH1 peptide vaccine in humans for the first time. Blood drawn at visit V03 was used as the baseline sample for immunogenicity testing. The DNeasy Blood and Tissue Kit was used to extract genomic DNA from EDTA blood for TCRB sequencing.

The receptor chain draws on TRBV5-1 and TRBJ1-3; no D gene call is confident. The origin of this receptor is a woman between 45 and 65 years old with glioma. Sequences were derived from PBMCs, sampled from a glioma patient treated with radiotherapy, temozolomide or both. This receptor carries the CDR3 CASSLASSGNTIYF. The DNA is TGCGCCAGCAGCCTCGCCAGCTCTGGAAACACCATATATTTT. Where the CDR3 stops, the reference TRBV5-1 and TRBJ1-3 genes take over; the full variable domain is KAGVTQTPRYLIKTRGQQVTLSCSPISGHRSVSWYQQTPGQGLQFLFEYFSETQRNKGNFPGRFSGRQFSNSRSEMNVSTLELGDSALYLCASSLASSGNTIYFGEGSWLTVV.